This is a list of T cell receptor beta chains from one sample in a study of T cell changes during pregnancy in multiple sclerosis. The repertoire was sequenced with immunoSEQ multiplex PCR; TCRdb's copy has only in-frame clones and lacks some. There are approximately 40,000 clones in the sample; more than 90% occur only once, and roughly 5% lies in the top ten. The sequenced sample was CD8+ T cells from peripheral blood mononuclear cells, obtained in the third trimester of pregnancy. These receptors were taken from a female donor with multiple sclerosis, enrolled in a pregnancy study. Both conserved end residues are part of each CDR3. Fields, in order: clone size, V gene, J gene, D gene, CDR3 DNA, CDR3 protein. A D gene is named only where the DNA matches it firmly. A clone size is listed for some rows: how often the clone was seen (once, few, many), or a class if it is expanded.

>NA|TRBV11-2|TRBJ2-7|TRBD2
TGTGCCAGCAGCTTAGGGCTAGCGGGTGGAGGAGGCGAGCAGTACTTC
CASSLGLAGGGGEQYF
>NA|TRBV6-1|TRBJ2-2|TRBD1
TGTGCCAGCAGTAGACAGGGGGACACCGGGGAGCTGTTTTTT
CASSRQGDTGELFF
>NA|TRBV7-8|TRBJ2-7|TRBD1
TGTGCCAGCAGTTTCCGGGACAGGATATTCTACGAGCAGTACTTC
CASSFRDRIFYEQYF
>NA|TRBV4-3|TRBJ2-1|TRBD2
TGCGCCAGCAGCCAAGGACTAGCGCGGAACAATGAGCAGTTCTTC
CASSQGLARNNEQFF
>NA|TRBV9|TRBJ2-5|TRBD2
TGTGCCAGCAGCGTAGGTTTACGACTAGCGGGAGAGGGGGAGACCCAGTACTTC
CASSVGLRLAGEGETQYF
>NA|TRBV6-5|TRBJ2-7|NA
TGTGCCAGCAGTTACGCGCCTTCCTACGAGCAGTACTTC
CASSYAPSYEQYF
>medium-sized|TRBV4-3|TRBJ2-3|NA
TGCGCCAGCAGCCAAGAGATGGGAGGGGGGGCCACAGATACGCAGTATTTT
CASSQEMGGGATDTQYF
>NA|TRBV7-9|TRBJ1-2|NA
TGTGCCAGCAGCTCGACAGTCCGCGGCTACACCTTC
CASSSTVRGYTF
>NA|TRBV7-9|TRBJ2-7|NA
TGTGCCAGCGTCCGCCGGGGCTCCTACGAGCAGTACTTC
CASVRRGSYEQYF
>NA|TRBV30|TRBJ1-2|TRBD1
TGTGCCTGGAGTGCCCTTCCGACAGGGCAAGGCTACACCTTC
CAWSALPTGQGYTF
>NA|TRBV6-5|TRBJ1-2|NA
TGTGCCAGCACCCTTGGGGGGGGCGATGGCTACACCTTC
CASTLGGGDGYTF
>NA|TRBV9|TRBJ1-4|NA
TGTGCCAGCAGCGTAGGTAGGGGTCTTGTCGAAAAACTGTTTTTT
CASSVGRGLVEKLFF
>NA|TRBV29-1|TRBJ1-1|TRBD1
TGCAGCGTAGTAGGGACAGAGAACACTGAAGCTTTCTTT
CSVVGTENTEAFF
>NA|TRBV13|TRBJ2-1|TRBD2
TGTGCCAGCAGCACCCGGACTAGCGGGAGTTCTCCCAATGAGCAGTTCTTC
CASSTRTSGSSPNEQFF
>NA|TRBV5-4|TRBJ2-7|NA
TGTGCCAGCAGCTGGGCGTCCTACGAGCAGTACTTC
CASSWASYEQYF
>many|TRBV6-4|TRBJ2-3|TRBD2
TGTGCCAGCAGTGACTCGGAGCGGGAGGGCCCAGATACGCAGTATTTT
CASSDSEREGPDTQYF
>NA|TRBV19|TRBJ1-5|NA
TGTGCCAGTAGTATAGTGGGGGGGCCGGGCAATCAGCCCCAGCATTTT
CASSIVGGPGNQPQHF
>NA|TRBV6-6|TRBJ2-7|NA
TGTGCCAGCAGTACCTACGGGAGAGCCTACGAGCAGTACTTC
CASSTYGRAYEQYF
>NA|TRBV13|TRBJ2-6|NA
TGTGCCAGCAGCTTAGGGGGGGCCTCAGGGGCTCTCTCTGGGGCCAACGTCCTGACTTTC
CASSLGGASGALSGANVLTF
>NA|TRBV19|TRBJ2-6|NA
TGTGCCAGTTCGAACCATGAGGGCTCTGGGGCCAACGTCCTGACTTTC
CASSNHEGSGANVLTF
>NA|TRBV23-1|TRBJ2-7|NA
TGCGCCAGCAGTCCCCCAGGGGCTGTCTACGAGCAGTACTTC
CASSPPGAVYEQYF
>NA|TRBV7-2|TRBJ2-3|TRBD2
TGTGCCAGCAGCCCAAGCGGGAGCCCCACGCAGTATTTT
CASSPSGSPTQYF
>NA|TRBV27|TRBJ2-1|TRBD2
TGTGCCAGTGCTTGGACTAGCGGGAATGAGCAGTTCTTC
CASAWTSGNEQFF
>NA|TRBV7-9|TRBJ2-7|NA
TGTGCCAGCAGCTTGGGGCAGCAGGCCCTCACCTACGAGCAGTACTTC
CASSLGQQALTYEQYF
>NA|TRBV18|TRBJ2-1|TRBD2
TGTGCCAGCTCAGACGTCCCGCTAGCGGGAGGGCCTGCGTCAACTGAGCAGTTCTTC
CASSDVPLAGGPASTEQFF
>NA|TRBV4-2|TRBJ1-1|NA
TGTGCCAGCAGGGAGGAGATGAACACTGAAGCTTTCTTT
CASREEMNTEAFF
>NA|TRBV27|TRBJ2-1|TRBD1
TGTGCCAGCAGTTTACAGGGGGCCTACAATGAGCAGTTCTTC
CASSLQGAYNEQFF
>NA|TRBV27|TRBJ2-2|TRBD2
TGTGCCAGCAGTCCGAGGGGACTAGCGGACACCGGGGAGCTGTTTTTT
CASSPRGLADTGELFF
>NA|TRBV6-5|TRBJ2-1|TRBD2
TGTGCCAGCAGTTACACGGCGGGAGGGGTCGATGAGCAGTTCTTC
CASSYTAGGVDEQFF
>NA|TRBV6-4|TRBJ1-1|NA
TGTGCCAGCAGTGACTCGAGCATTAGCACTGAAGCTTTCTTT
CASSDSSISTEAFF
>NA|TRBV4-3|TRBJ1-2|NA
TGCGCCAGCAGCCAAACAGGTGTGGGCTACACCTTC
CASSQTGVGYTF
>NA|TRBV2|TRBJ2-1|NA
TGTGCCAGCAAGCGACTAGGTTACAATGAGCAGTTCTTC
CASKRLGYNEQFF
>many|TRBV30|TRBJ2-2|NA
TGTGCCTGGACGGATATCGGGGCCGGGGAGCTGTTTTTT
CAWTDIGAGELFF
>NA|TRBV4-1|TRBJ2-3|NA
TGCGCCAGCAGCCAAGGGGCGGGAAAAGAGAGTAGTACGCAGTATTTT
CASSQGAGKESSTQYF
>NA|TRBV30|TRBJ2-2|NA
TGTGCCTGGAGACGCAGGGAGGCGGACACCGGGGAGCTGTTTTTT
CAWRRREADTGELFF
>NA|TRBV5-1|TRBJ2-7|TRBD1
TGCGCCAGCAGCACCTCACAGGGGTTCTACGAGCAGTACTTC
CASSTSQGFYEQYF
>NA|TRBV19|TRBJ1-5|TRBD1
TGTGCCAGCGACAGGGTTGGGGGCAATCAGCCCCAGCATTTT
CASDRVGGNQPQHF
>NA|TRBV9|TRBJ2-7|NA
TGTGCCAGCAGCGTAGGCGGCAGCTCCTACGAGCAGTACTTC
CASSVGGSSYEQYF
>NA|TRBV28|TRBJ1-2|TRBD1
TGTGCCAGCAGTCGGACAGGGGAACCCCTCTATGGCTACACCTTC
CASSRTGEPLYGYTF
>NA|TRBV11-2|TRBJ2-3|TRBD2
TGTGCCAGCAGCCCTAGCGGGAATGGGACAGATACGCAGTATTTT
CASSPSGNGTDTQYF
>NA|TRBV7-6|TRBJ2-7|TRBD2
TGTGCCAGCAGCTTTGAGCCGGGAGGGTCGGGCGAGCAGTACTTC
CASSFEPGGSGEQYF
>NA|TRBV19|TRBJ2-3|NA
TGTGCCACCCACGGGCGGGGAAGCACAGATACGCAGTATTTT
CATHGRGSTDTQYF
>NA|TRBV4-2|TRBJ2-1|TRBD2
TGTGCCAGCAGCCCACTAGCGGGAGGGTGGAATGAGCAGTTCTTC
CASSPLAGGWNEQFF
>NA|TRBV4-1|TRBJ2-7|TRBD1
TGCGCCAGCAGCCAAGATATTAGACAGGGGACCTACGAGCAGTACTTC
CASSQDIRQGTYEQYF
>NA|TRBV9|TRBJ2-3|TRBD1
TGTGCCAGCAGCGGACAGGGGGCAGATAGCACAGATACGCAGTATTTT
CASSGQGADSTDTQYF
>NA|TRBV5-3|TRBJ2-5|TRBD2
TGTGCCACAAGATCCAACCTAGCGGGAGAAGAGACCCAGTACTTC
CATRSNLAGEETQYF
>NA|TRBV13|TRBJ2-3|TRBD2
TGTGCCAGCAGCTCCCGACTAGCGGGAGCTGATACGCAGTATTTT
CASSSRLAGADTQYF
>once|TRBV5-4|TRBJ2-1|TRBD1
TGTGCCAGCAGCTACCGGGACAGGTCCTACAATGAGCAGTTCTTC
CASSYRDRSYNEQFF
>NA|TRBV28|TRBJ2-1|TRBD2
TGTGCCAGCAGTTTCGCCCTGACTAGCGATTTCTACAATGAGCAGTTCTTC
CASSFALTSDFYNEQFF
>NA|TRBV7-2|TRBJ2-3|TRBD1
TGTGCCAGCAGCTCTGGACAGGGATGGTTGACAGATACGCAGTATTTT
CASSSGQGWLTDTQYF
>NA|TRBV5-6|TRBJ2-1|NA
TGTGCCAGCAGCTTCCAGGACATATACTACAATGAGCAGTTCTTC
CASSFQDIYYNEQFF
>NA|TRBV6-4|TRBJ2-1|TRBD2
TGTGCCAGCAGTGACTCGGGGACTAGCGGGAGTCATGAGCAGTTCTTC
CASSDSGTSGSHEQFF